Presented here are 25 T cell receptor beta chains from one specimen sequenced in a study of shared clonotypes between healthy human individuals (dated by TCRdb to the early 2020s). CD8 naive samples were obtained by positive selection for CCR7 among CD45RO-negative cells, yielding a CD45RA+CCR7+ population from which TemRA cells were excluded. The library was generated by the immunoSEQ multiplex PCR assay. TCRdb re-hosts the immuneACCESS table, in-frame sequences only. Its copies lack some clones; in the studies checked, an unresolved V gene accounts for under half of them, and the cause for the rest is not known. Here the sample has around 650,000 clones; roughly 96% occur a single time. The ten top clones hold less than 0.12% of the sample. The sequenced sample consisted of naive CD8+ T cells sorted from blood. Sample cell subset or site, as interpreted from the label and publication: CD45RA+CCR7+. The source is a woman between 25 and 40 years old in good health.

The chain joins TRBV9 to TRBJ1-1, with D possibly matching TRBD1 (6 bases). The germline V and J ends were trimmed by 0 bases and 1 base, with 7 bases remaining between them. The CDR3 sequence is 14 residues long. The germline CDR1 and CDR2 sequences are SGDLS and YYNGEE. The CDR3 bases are TGTGCCAGCAGCGTAGAAGGGGGGAACACTGAAGCTTTCTTT. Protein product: CASSVEGGNTEAFF.

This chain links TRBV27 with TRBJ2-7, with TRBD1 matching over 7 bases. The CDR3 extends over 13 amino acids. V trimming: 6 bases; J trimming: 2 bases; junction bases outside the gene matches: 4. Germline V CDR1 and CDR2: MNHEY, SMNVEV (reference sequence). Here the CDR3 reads CASRGDRTYEQYF. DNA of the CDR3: TGTGCCAGCAGAGGGGACAGAACCTACGAGCAGTACTTC.

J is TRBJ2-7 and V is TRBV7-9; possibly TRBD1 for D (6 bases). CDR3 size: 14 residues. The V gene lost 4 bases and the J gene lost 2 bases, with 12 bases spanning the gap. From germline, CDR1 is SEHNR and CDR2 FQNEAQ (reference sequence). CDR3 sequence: CASSSRDTPYEQYF. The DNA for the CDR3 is TGTGCCAGCAGCTCCCGGGACACACCCTACGAGCAGTACTTC.

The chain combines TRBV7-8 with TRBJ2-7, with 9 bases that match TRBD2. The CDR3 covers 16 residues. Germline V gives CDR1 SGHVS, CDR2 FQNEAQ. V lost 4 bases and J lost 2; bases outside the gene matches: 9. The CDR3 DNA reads TGTGCCAGCAGCTCCTTAGCGGGAGTACCCACCTACGAGCAGTACTTC. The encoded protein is CASSSLAGVPTYEQYF.

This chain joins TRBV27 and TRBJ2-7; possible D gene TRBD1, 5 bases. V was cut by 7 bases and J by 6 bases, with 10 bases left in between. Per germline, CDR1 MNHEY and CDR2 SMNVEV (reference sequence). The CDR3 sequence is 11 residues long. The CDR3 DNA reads TGTGCCAGCACCCAGGGTGGCGAGCAGTACTTC. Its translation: CASTQGGEQYF.

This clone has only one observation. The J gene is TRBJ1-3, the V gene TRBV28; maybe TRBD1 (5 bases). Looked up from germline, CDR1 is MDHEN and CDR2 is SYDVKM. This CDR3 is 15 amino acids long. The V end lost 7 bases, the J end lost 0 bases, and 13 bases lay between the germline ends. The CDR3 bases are TGTGCCAGCACTCAGGACATATACTCTGGAAACACCATATATTTT. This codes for CASTQDIYSGNTIYF.

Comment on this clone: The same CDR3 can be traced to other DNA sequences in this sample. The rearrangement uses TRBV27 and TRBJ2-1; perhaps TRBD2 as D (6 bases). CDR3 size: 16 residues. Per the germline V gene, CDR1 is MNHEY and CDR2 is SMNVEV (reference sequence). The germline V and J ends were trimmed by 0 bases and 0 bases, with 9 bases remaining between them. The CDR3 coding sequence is TGTGCCAGCAGTTTATCTAGCGGAAGCTCCTACAATGAGCAGTTCTTC. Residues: CASSLSSGSSYNEQFF.

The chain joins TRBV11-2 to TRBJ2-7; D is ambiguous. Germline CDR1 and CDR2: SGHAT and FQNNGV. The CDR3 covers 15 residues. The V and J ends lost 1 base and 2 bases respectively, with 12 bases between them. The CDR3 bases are TGTGCCAGCAGCTTAGCTACTCATATGGCCTACGAGCAGTACTTC. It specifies CASSLATHMAYEQYF.

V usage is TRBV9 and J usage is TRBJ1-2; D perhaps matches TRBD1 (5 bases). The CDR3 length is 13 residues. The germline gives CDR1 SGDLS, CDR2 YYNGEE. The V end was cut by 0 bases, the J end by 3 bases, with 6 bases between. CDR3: CASSVEGYYGYTF. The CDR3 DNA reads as TGTGCCAGCAGCGTAGAGGGGTACTATGGCTACACCTTC.

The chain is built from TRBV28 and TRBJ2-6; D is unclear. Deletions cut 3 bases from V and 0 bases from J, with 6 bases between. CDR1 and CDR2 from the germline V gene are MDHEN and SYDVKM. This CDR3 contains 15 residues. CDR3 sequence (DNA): TGTGCCAGCAGTTTTATGATCTCTGGGGCCAACGTCCTGACTTTC. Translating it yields CASSFMISGANVLTF.

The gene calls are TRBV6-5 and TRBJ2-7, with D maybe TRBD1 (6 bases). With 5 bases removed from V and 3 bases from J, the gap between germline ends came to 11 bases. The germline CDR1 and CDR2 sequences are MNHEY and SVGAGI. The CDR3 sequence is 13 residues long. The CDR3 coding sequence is TGTGCCAGCAGTACGGGACATTACTACGAGCAGTACTTC. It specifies CASSTGHYYEQYF.

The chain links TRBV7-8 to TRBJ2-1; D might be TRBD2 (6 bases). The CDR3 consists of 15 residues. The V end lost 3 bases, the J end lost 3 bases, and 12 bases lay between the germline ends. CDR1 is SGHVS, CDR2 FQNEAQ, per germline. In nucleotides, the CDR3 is TGTGCCAGCAGCTTTATCGGGACTCTCTACAATGAGCAGTTCTTC. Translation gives CASSFIGTLYNEQFF.

The CDR3 here is CASSVDGLAETQYF. The DNA of the CDR3 is TGTGCCAGCAGCGTGGACGGCCTGGCGGAGACCCAGTACTTC. The chain carries TRBV5-4 and TRBJ2-5, with D unclear. The CDR3 has 14 residues. Deletions cut 4 bases from V and 5 bases from J, with 15 bases between. From germline, CDR1 is SGHNT and CDR2 YYREEE (reference sequence).

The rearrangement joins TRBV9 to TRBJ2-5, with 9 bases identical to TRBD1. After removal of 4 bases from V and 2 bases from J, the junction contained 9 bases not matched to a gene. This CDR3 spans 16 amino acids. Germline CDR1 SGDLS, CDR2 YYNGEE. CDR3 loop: CASSLRDREVQETQYF. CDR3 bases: TGTGCCAGCAGCCTTCGGGACAGGGAAGTTCAAGAGACCCAGTACTTC.

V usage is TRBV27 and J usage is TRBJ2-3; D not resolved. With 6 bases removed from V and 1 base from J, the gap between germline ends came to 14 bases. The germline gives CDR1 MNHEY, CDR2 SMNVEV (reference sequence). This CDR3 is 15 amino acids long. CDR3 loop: CASRGGSVGTDTQYF. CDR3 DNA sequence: TGTGCCAGCAGGGGCGGCTCGGTAGGCACAGATACGCAGTATTTT.

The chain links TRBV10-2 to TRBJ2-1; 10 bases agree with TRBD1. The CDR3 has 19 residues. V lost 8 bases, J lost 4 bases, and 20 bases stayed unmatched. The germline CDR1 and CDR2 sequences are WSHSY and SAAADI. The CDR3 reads CASSAAGTGVGGPYNEQFF. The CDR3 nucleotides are TGCGCCAGCTCAGCGGCCGGGACAGGGGTCGGCGGTCCGTACAATGAGCAGTTCTTC.

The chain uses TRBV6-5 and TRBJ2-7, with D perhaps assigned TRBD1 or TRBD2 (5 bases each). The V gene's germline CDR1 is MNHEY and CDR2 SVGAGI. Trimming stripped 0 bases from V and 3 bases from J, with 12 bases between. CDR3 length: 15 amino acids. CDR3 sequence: CASSYSGPGGYEQYF. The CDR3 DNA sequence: TGTGCCAGCAGTTACTCTGGGCCTGGGGGCTACGAGCAGTACTTC.

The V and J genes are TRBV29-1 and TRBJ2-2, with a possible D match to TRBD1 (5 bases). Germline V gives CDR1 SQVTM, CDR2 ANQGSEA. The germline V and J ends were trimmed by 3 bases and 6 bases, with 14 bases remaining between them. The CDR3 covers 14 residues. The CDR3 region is CSVEGPVGAGELFF. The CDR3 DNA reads TGCAGCGTTGAGGGGCCAGTAGGAGCCGGGGAGCTGTTTTTT.

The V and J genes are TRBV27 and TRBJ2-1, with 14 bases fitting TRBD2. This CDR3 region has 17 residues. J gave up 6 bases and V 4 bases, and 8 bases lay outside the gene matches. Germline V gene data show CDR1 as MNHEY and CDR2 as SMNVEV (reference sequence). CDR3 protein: CASSWGLAGELGNEQFF. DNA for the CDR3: TGTGCCAGCAGTTGGGGACTAGCGGGAGAGCTGGGCAATGAGCAGTTCTTC.

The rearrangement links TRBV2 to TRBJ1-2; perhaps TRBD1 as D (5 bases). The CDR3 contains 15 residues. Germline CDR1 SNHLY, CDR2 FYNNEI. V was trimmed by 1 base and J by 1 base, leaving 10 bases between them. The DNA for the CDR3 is TGTGCCAGCAGTGAAGGACAGAGCTTTAACTATGGCTACACCTTC. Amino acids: CASSEGQSFNYGYTF. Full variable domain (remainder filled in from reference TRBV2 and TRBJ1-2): EPEVTQTPSHQVTQMGQEVILRCVPISNHLYFYWYRQILGQKVEFLVSFYNNEISEKSEIFDDQFSVERPDGSNFTLKIRSTKLEDSAMYFCASSEGQSFNYGYTFGSGTRLTVV.

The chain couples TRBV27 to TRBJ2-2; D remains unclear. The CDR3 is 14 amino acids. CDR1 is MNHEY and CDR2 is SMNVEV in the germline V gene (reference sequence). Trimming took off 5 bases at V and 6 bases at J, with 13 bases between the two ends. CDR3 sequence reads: CASSPQTAPGELFF. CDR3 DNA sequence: TGTGCCAGCAGTCCACAGACTGCCCCCGGGGAGCTGTTTTTT.

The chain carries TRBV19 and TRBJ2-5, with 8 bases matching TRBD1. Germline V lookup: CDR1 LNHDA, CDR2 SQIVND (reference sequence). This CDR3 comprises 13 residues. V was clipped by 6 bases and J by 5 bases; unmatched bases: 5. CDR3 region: CASRSTGGETQYF. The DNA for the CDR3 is TGTGCCAGTAGAAGCACAGGGGGGGAGACCCAGTACTTC. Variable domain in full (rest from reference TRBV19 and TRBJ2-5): DGGITQSPKYLFRKEGQNVTLSCEQNLNHDAMYWYRQDPGQGLRLIYYSQIVNDFQKGDIAEGYSVSREKKESFPLTVTSAQKNPTAFYLCASRSTGGETQYFGPGTRLLVL.

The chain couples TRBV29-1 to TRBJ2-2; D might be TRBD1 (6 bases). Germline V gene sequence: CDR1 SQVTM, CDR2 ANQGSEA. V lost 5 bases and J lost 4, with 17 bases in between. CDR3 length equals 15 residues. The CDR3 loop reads CSVLSVLGATGELFF. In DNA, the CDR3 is TGCAGCGTTCTGTCTGTTTTGGGGGCCACCGGGGAGCTGTTTTTT.

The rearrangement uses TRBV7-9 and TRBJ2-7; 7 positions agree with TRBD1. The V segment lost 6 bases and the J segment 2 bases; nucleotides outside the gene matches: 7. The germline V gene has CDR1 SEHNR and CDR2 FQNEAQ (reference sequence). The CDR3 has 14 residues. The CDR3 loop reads CASSARDRAYEQYF. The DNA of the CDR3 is TGTGCCAGCAGTGCACGGGACAGAGCCTACGAGCAGTACTTC.

The CDR3 sequence is CASSLSSGSRQFF. CDR3 sequence (DNA): TGTGCCAGCAGCTTGTCCAGCGGGAGTAGGCAGTTCTTC. The chain joins TRBV5-6 to TRBJ2-1; 8 bases are a match to TRBD2. CDR3 length equals 13 residues. V was clipped by 1 base and J by 12 bases; unmatched bases: 6. Germline lookup yields CDR1 SGHDT and CDR2 YYEEEE.